These T cell receptor beta chains were read from a single sample in a study of blood T cell repertoires in COVID-19. Assay: immunoSEQ multiplex PCR; the TCRdb copy retains only in-frame clones and omits some. The profile shows 150,000 to 200,000 clones, almost 80% of them singletons. Specimen: PBMCs or T cells enriched from blood (not recorded which). The receptors were sampled from a woman aged 45-60 years who had recovered from COVID-19. Both conserved end residues are part of each CDR3. Each record gives: D gene, J gene, V gene, CDR3 DNA, CDR3 protein. The D gene is left open where the match is weak.

TRBD2 | TRBJ2-3 | TRBV18 | TGTGCCAGCTCCCCTGGACTAGCGGGAGGCCCCACAGATACGCAGTATTTT | CASSPGLAGGPTDTQYF
NA | TRBJ2-1 | TRBV7-2 | TGTGCCAGCAGGGCCCCGGGGTCCACCTACAATGAGCAGTTCTTC | CASRAPGSTYNEQFF
NA | TRBJ1-4 | TRBV6-1 | TGTGCCAGCAGTGAAGCGCATGGGGCGTGGGAAAAACTGTTTTTT | CASSEAHGAWEKLFF
TRBD2 | TRBJ2-5 | TRBV3-1/TRBV3-2 | TGTGCCAGCAGCCAAGATTATGCTAGCGGGGGAGAGACCCAGTACTTC | CASSQDYASGGETQYF
TRBD1 | TRBJ2-1 | TRBV10-3 | TGTGCCATCAGGGGGACAGGGGGCAGGAATGAGCAGTTCTTC | CAIRGTGGRNEQFF
TRBD2 | TRBJ2-1 | TRBV7-9 | TGTGCCAGCAGCTACCCAATAGCGGGAGTGGTCAATGAGCAGTTCTTC | CASSYPIAGVVNEQFF
NA | TRBJ2-3 | TRBV4-2 | TGTGCCAGCAGCCAAAGACCCGTGGGGGGATCATCCCCAGATACGCAGTATTTT | CASSQRPVGGSSPDTQYF
TRBD2 | TRBJ2-5 | TRBV7-9 | TGTGCCAGCAGCATGACTAGCGGCCAAGAGACCCAGTACTTC | CASSMTSGQETQYF
NA | TRBJ1-1 | TRBV28 | TGTGCCAGCAGACAGGGTTACACTGAAGCTTTCTTT | CASRQGYTEAFF
TRBD1 | TRBJ2-1 | TRBV28 | TGTGCCAGCAGTAAAGCAGGGGGATCTTATGAGCAGTTCTTC | CASSKAGGSYEQFF
TRBD2 | TRBJ2-2 | TRBV9 | TGTGCCAGCAGCCCTAGCGGGGCGAACACCGGGGAGCTGTTTTTT | CASSPSGANTGELFF
TRBD1 | TRBJ2-7 | TRBV4-1 | TGCGCCAGCAGCCAAGCGGGACAGTCCCTCTACGAGCAGTACTTC | CASSQAGQSLYEQYF
TRBD1 | TRBJ2-1 | TRBV5-1 | TGCGCCAGTGCACAGGGGTGGAACAATGAGCAGTTCTTC | CASAQGWNNEQFF
NA | TRBJ2-1 | TRBV6-1 | TGTGCCAGCAGTGAGACTATCCTCGCCTACAATGAGCAGTTCTTC | CASSETILAYNEQFF
TRBD2 | TRBJ2-7 | TRBV3-1/TRBV3-2 | TGTGCCAGCAGCCATAGCGGGATAAGCGACGAGCAGTACTTC | CASSHSGISDEQYF
TRBD1 | TRBJ2-3 | TRBV24-1 | TGTGCCACCAGTGATTGGGGACAGGTCACAGATACGCAGTATTTT | CATSDWGQVTDTQYF
TRBD2 | TRBJ2-5 | TRBV24-1 | TGTGCCACCAGTGATCCTGGACTAGCGGGGGGCCCAGAGACCCAGTACTTC | CATSDPGLAGGPETQYF
TRBD1 | TRBJ1-1 | TRBV30 | TGTGCCTGGAGTCTGGGTGGGGACAGAGAAGCTTTCTTT | CAWSLGGDREAFF
TRBD1 | TRBJ1-2 | TRBV18 | TGTGCCAGCTCGCCGGGGACAGGGGGTAACTATGGCTACACCTTC | CASSPGTGGNYGYTF
NA | TRBJ1-1 | TRBV5-6 | TGTGCCAGCAGCTTGGGAGGTTTCACTGAAGCTTTCTTT | CASSLGGFTEAFF
TRBD2 | TRBJ2-7 | TRBV19 | TGTGCCAGTAGTATCGGTGGGAGGGCCTCCGAGCAGTACTTC | CASSIGGRASEQYF
TRBD1 | TRBJ2-1 | TRBV11-1 | TGTGCCAGCAGCTTTTGGACAGGCGTCTACAATGAGCAGTTCTTC | CASSFWTGVYNEQFF